The next 15 T cell receptor beta chains were all read from a single sample in a study of early T cells in non-severe SARS-CoV-2 infection. TCRdb recomputed calls from the 5' RACE reads with MiXCR, one row per CDR3 protein. The sample yields approximately 42,000 distinct CDR3 sequences, approximately 6% seen once. Sequenced input: whole blood. These receptors all come from an adult who was a healthcare worker with PCR-confirmed SARS-CoV-2 infection or an uninfected control (not recorded which).

In this sample, this clonotype turned up many times. The chain has TRBV7-9 and TRBJ2-3; the D gene is possibly TRBD2 (5 bases). The germline V gene encodes CDR1 SEHNR and CDR2 FQNEAQ (reference sequence). The CDR3 has 14 residues. Trimming took 0 bases from V and 2 from J, leaving 6 bases between them. Here the CDR3 reads CASSLASDTDTQYF. The CDR3, as DNA: TGTGCCAGCAGCTTAGCTAGCGACACAGATACGCAGTATTTT.

CDR3 sequence (DNA): TGTGCCAGCAGCCACCCCCGCACAGATACGCAGTATTTT. Protein product: CASSHPRTDTQYF. V and J are TRBV7-2 and TRBJ2-3; D is unresolved. Trimming removed 5 bases at V and 1 base at J, with 7 bases between. This CDR3 has 13 amino acids. CDR1 SGHTA and CDR2 FQGNSA come from the germline V gene.

This clonotype was counted a few times. The chain carries TRBV5-5 and TRBJ2-7; D may match TRBD1 or TRBD2 (6 bases each). V gave up 2 bases and J gave up 2 bases, with 20 bases separating them. Germline-derived CDR1 and CDR2 are SGHKS and YYEKEE (reference sequence). The CDR3 sequence is 17 residues long. The CDR3 DNA sequence: TGTGCCAGCAGCTTATTTTTTCCGGGGGCCACTACCTACGAGCAGTACTTC. This codes for CASSLFFPGATTYEQYF.

The chain couples TRBV27 to TRBJ1-1, with D perhaps TRBD1 (5 bases). V dropped 4 bases and J dropped 8 bases, with 11 bases sitting between them. Germline V gives CDR1 MNHEY, CDR2 SMNVEV (reference sequence). The CDR3 has 12 residues. The CDR3 coding sequence is TGTGCCAGCAGTTACATGGGGGGGGAAGCTTTCTTT. The encoded protein is CASSYMGGEAFF.

CDR3 coding DNA: TGTGCCAGCAGTCTTGGCGGGATCGGCGAGCAGTACTTC. Translating gives CASSLGGIGEQYF. This chain connects TRBV6-1 to TRBJ2-7; a possible D gene is TRBD2 (6 bases). V lost 5 bases and J 6 bases, leaving 14 bases between the germline ends. The germline V gene has CDR1 MNHNS and CDR2 SASEGT. The CDR3 extends over 13 amino acids.

This clonotype was detected many times. The chain is built from TRBV6-5 and TRBJ2-1, with D possibly being TRBD1 (5 bases). The V end lost 6 bases, the J end lost 8 bases, and 17 bases lay between the germline ends. CDR1 is MNHEY, CDR2 SVGAGI, per germline. This CDR3 has 14 residues. The CDR3 region is CASSRILTDYEQFF. CDR3 bases: TGTGCCAGCAGCCGTATCCTGACAGATTATGAGCAGTTCTTC.

The table lists this clonotype with many counts. The chain employs TRBV7-8 and TRBJ1-1, with 9 bases fitting TRBD1. CDR3 length equals 18 residues. Germline V gene sequence: CDR1 SGHVS, CDR2 FQNEAQ. V lost 3 bases, J lost 0 bases, and 11 bases stayed unmatched. As DNA, the CDR3 is TGTGCCAGCAGCTTTAGGACGATACGACAGGGGGTGAACACTGAAGCTTTCTTT. Protein sequence: CASSFRTIRQGVNTEAFF. The complete variable domain, with remaining parts taken from reference TRBV7-8 and TRBJ1-1, reads GAGVSQSPRYKVAKRGQDVALRCDPISGHVSLFWYQQALGQGPEFLTYFQNEAQLDKSGLPSDRFFAERPEGSVSTLKIQRTQQEDSAVYLCASSFRTIRQGVNTEAFFGQGTRLTVV.

This clonotype came up many times. The DNA of the CDR3 is TGCGCCAGCAGTGAGTCCGGGGGCACTGGAAACACCATATATTTT. This translates into CASSESGGTGNTIYF. V usage is TRBV10-1 and J usage is TRBJ1-3, with a tentative D call TRBD1 (6 bases). The CDR3 is made up of 15 amino acids. V lost 0 bases to trimming and J lost 2 bases, with 8 bases between them. Germline CDR1 reads WNHNN; CDR2 reads SYGVQD (reference sequence).

V is TRBV24-1 and J is TRBJ2-3; 8 bases match TRBD1. V trimming: 7 bases; J trimming: 3 bases; junction bases outside the gene matches: 5. CDR1 KGHDR and CDR2 SFDVKD come from the germline V gene. The CDR3 is made up of 14 amino acids. The CDR3 region is CATRQTGDTDTQYF. CDR3 sequence (DNA): TGTGCCACCAGACAGACAGGGGATACAGATACGCAGTATTTT.

The rearrangement joins TRBV3-1 to TRBJ2-3, with 7 nucleotides matching TRBD1. The germline CDR1 and CDR2 sequences are LGHDT and YNNKEL (reference sequence). The trim removed 0 bases at V and 4 bases at J, leaving 7 bases unmatched. The CDR3 has 16 residues. Here the CDR3 DNA reads TGTGCCAGCAGCCAAGATTTGAACAGGGGCGCAGATACGCAGTATTTT. Encoded protein: CASSQDLNRGADTQYF.

The rearrangement links TRBV7-9 to TRBJ2-7; unclear D gene. Germline-derived CDR1 and CDR2 are SEHNR and FQNEAQ (reference sequence). This CDR3 comprises 13 residues. The CDR3 here is CATATWSSYEQYF. CDR3 nucleotide sequence: TGTGCTACGGCTACATGGAGCTCCTACGAGCAGTACTTC.

This clonotype was observed at least ten times. The chain is built from TRBV7-6 and TRBJ2-2; tentatively, D is TRBD2 (7 bases). This CDR3 has 14 amino acids. Trimming took 7 bases from V and 6 from J, leaving 15 bases between them. Germline values: CDR1 SGHVS, CDR2 FNYEAQ. CDR3: CASNGGALSGELFF. The CDR3 coding sequence is TGTGCCAGCAATGGGGGGGCCCTCTCCGGGGAGCTGTTTTTT.

This clonotype has only a few counts. The chain carries TRBV5-1 and TRBJ1-5, with 9 bases lining up with TRBD1. The CDR3 totals 15 residues. Germline CDR1 and CDR2: SGHRS and YFSETQ. The junction had 1 base not matched to a gene; V was cut back by 0 bases and J by 3 bases. CDR3 coding DNA: TGCGCCAGCAGCTTGGGGGACAGGGACAATCAGCCCCAGCATTTT. It yields the protein CASSLGDRDNQPQHF.

Many counts were recorded for this clonotype. The V gene is TRBV2, the J gene TRBJ1-1; D possibly corresponds to TRBD1 (5 bases). V gave up 8 bases and J gave up 5 bases, with 15 bases separating them. This CDR3 has 13 amino acids. CDR1 SNHLY and CDR2 FYNNEI come from the germline V gene. The CDR3 loop reads CASWGREGTEAFF. Written as DNA, the CDR3 is TGTGCCAGCTGGGGGAGAGAGGGAACTGAAGCTTTCTTT.

This clonotype was observed many times. V gene TRBV12-5 combines with J gene TRBJ1-1; D is unresolved. Between the trimmed V and J ends, which lost 6 bases and 4 bases, there was a span of 12 bases. Per germline, CDR1 LGHNT and CDR2 FRNRAP. This CDR3 is 13 amino acids long. The CDR3 reads CASGHAVGTEAFF. In DNA form, the CDR3 reads TGTGCTAGTGGCCACGCCGTGGGCACTGAAGCTTTCTTT.